The 21 T cell receptor beta chains listed next were all sequenced from one sample in a study of cytomegalovirus exposure and HLA in healthy donors. The PCR used 60 Vbeta and 13 Jbeta primers. Only in-frame clones appear in the TCRdb table, and some are missing; sequencing was by immunoSEQ multiplex PCR. The repertoire holds 200,000 to 250,000 clones, less than 85% seen once, with 0.6% to 0.7% in the top ten. The specimen was PBMCs. The receptors come from a man in his late teens or twenties in good health and CMV-seronegative.

The genes are TRBV10-2 and TRBJ2-5; TRBD1 might be the D (5 bases). The CDR3 consists of 15 residues. Trimming shortened V by 2 bases and J by 5 bases, and 15 bases separated the two germline ends. In germline, CDR1 is WSHSY, CDR2 SAAADI. The CDR3 DNA is TGCGCCAGCAGTGAGGGGGCTACTTCTGGGGAGACCCAGTACTTC. This encodes CASSEGATSGETQYF.

The chain links TRBV19 to TRBJ2-5; D perhaps matches TRBD1 (6 bases). The assigned J gene may be wrong: the sequence end matches TRBJ2-7 better. The CDR3 runs 14 residues. Germline V gives CDR1 LNHDA, CDR2 SQIVND (reference sequence). CDR3 nucleotides: TGTGCCAGTAGAACTACGACAGGAACCTACGAGCAGTACTTC. Encoded protein: CASRTTTGTYEQYF.

The chain is built from TRBV2 and TRBJ2-5, with 10 bases matching TRBD2. CDR1 and CDR2 (germline): SNHLY, FYNNEI. V shed 5 bases and J 5 bases; nucleotides not matched to a gene: 5. The CDR3 runs to 14 residues. The CDR3 sequence: CASSFTSGTETQYF. DNA of the CDR3: TGTGCCAGCAGTTTTACTAGCGGGACTGAGACCCAGTACTTC.

This clone showed up just once. The gene calls are TRBV5-5 and TRBJ1-5, with no clear D. This CDR3 is built from 17 residues. CDR1 is SGHKS and CDR2 is YYEKEE in the germline V gene (reference sequence). V was trimmed by 4 bases and J by 2 bases, leaving 19 bases between them. CDR3 nucleotide sequence: TGTGCCAGCAGCCAACTCCAAAGAGTAAGCGGCAATCAGCCCCAGCATTTT. Translating gives CASSQLQRVSGNQPQHF.

This clone was seen only once. CDR3 amino acids: CASSPHQDSLSYNEQFF. The CDR3 DNA is TGTGCCAGCAGCCCCCACCAGGACTCCCTCTCCTACAATGAGCAGTTCTTC. This chain links TRBV9 with TRBJ2-1; tentative D call: TRBD2 (5 bases). Trimming shortened V by 4 bases and J by 0 bases, and 17 bases separated the two germline ends. Germline CDR1 SGDLS, CDR2 YYNGEE. This CDR3 has 17 amino acids.

V is TRBV5-1 and J is TRBJ1-1, with D perhaps matching TRBD1 (6 bases). Germline V gene lookup returns CDR1 SGHRS and CDR2 YFSETQ. V shed 1 base and J shed 1 base, with 11 bases lying between them. This CDR3 is 15 amino acids long. The CDR3 region has the DNA TGCGCCAGCAGCTTGCAGGGGCGAACGAACACTGAAGCTTTCTTT. As protein: CASSLQGRTNTEAFF.

The J gene is TRBJ2-7, the V gene TRBV2; tentative D call: TRBD1 (5 bases). Germline-derived CDR1 and CDR2 are SNHLY and FYNNEI. The V end lost 2 bases, the J end lost 6 bases, and 14 bases lay between the germline ends. This CDR3 spans 14 amino acids. CDR3 in DNA: TGTGCCAGCAGTGAATACAGGAGAGTAGGCGAGCAGTACTTC. This gives the protein CASSEYRRVGEQYF.

The gene calls are TRBV6-5 and TRBJ2-7; 11 nucleotides line up with TRBD2. J lost 2 bases, V lost 6 bases, and 3 bases had no gene match. The CDR3 runs to 14 residues. CDR1 is MNHEY and CDR2 is SVGAGI in the germline V gene. Here the CDR3 reads CASSSLAGAYEQYF. The CDR3 nucleotides read TGTGCCAGCAGCTCACTAGCGGGAGCCTACGAGCAGTACTTC.

This chain connects TRBV12-5 to TRBJ2-7, with 9 bases aligning to TRBD1. V shed 2 bases, J shed 8 bases, and the junction held 4 bases outside the gene matches. Looked up from germline, CDR1 is LGHNT and CDR2 is FRNRAP. There are 13 residues in the CDR3. CDR3 residues: CASGLIGQGQQYF. For the CDR3, the DNA is TGTGCTAGTGGTTTGATCGGACAGGGGCAGCAGTACTTC.

In DNA, the CDR3 is TGTGCCAGCAGCGTAGCGGCTAGCGGGAGTGGGGCAGATACGCAGTATTTT. Protein: CASSVAASGSGADTQYF. V gene TRBV9 combines with J gene TRBJ2-3, with 10 positions matching TRBD2. The germline gives CDR1 SGDLS, CDR2 YYNGEE. The length of the CDR3 is 17 residues. Trimming removed 0 bases from V and 4 bases from J; junction bases left unmatched: 8.

V is TRBV7-8 and J is TRBJ2-1; D perhaps matches TRBD2 (6 bases). V was pared by 5 bases and J by 6 bases, with 14 bases between. CDR1 is SGHVS, CDR2 FQNEAQ, per germline. The CDR3 consists of 14 residues. The DNA of the CDR3 is TGTGCCAGCAGCCGGGGGACCGGGTTCAATGAGCAGTTCTTC. Translated: CASSRGTGFNEQFF.

The rearrangement uses TRBV13 and TRBJ2-5, with 9 bases matching TRBD1. V shed 2 bases and J 11 bases; nucleotides not matched to a gene: 12. The CDR3 consists of 15 residues. In germline, CDR1 is PRHDT, CDR2 FYEKMQ (reference sequence). CDR3: CASSLSGTGSGEQYF. CDR3 sequence (DNA): TGTGCCAGCAGCTTAAGTGGGACAGGGTCGGGTGAGCAGTACTTC.

V gene TRBV19 combines with J gene TRBJ2-6, with 12 nucleotides matching TRBD1. Trimming at V came to 6 bases and at J to 2 bases, leaving 11 bases not matched to a gene. The CDR3 extends over 19 amino acids. Germline V gene lookup returns CDR1 LNHDA and CDR2 SQIVND (reference sequence). The CDR3 loop reads CASRAIPGTGGAGANVLTF. DNA for the CDR3: TGTGCCAGTAGAGCAATTCCCGGGACAGGGGGCGCTGGGGCCAACGTCCTGACTTTC.

The chain recombines TRBV19 with TRBJ2-5; 8 bases match TRBD1. This CDR3 region has 16 residues. Germline-derived CDR1 and CDR2 are LNHDA and SQIVND (reference sequence). V shed 5 bases and J 5 bases; nucleotides not matched to a gene: 13. DNA for the CDR3: TGTGCCAGTAGTTCCCGTGGCCAGGGGGCTTATGAGACCCAGTACTTC. Translating it yields CASSSRGQGAYETQYF.

CDR3 loop: CASSLGGLPNYGYTF. The CDR3, as DNA: TGTGCCAGCAGTTTAGGAGGACTGCCTAACTATGGCTACACCTTC. The chain uses TRBV28 and TRBJ1-2; D gene uncertain. The CDR3 is made up of 15 amino acids. Germline lookup yields CDR1 MDHEN and CDR2 SYDVKM. V lost 2 bases and J lost 0, with 10 bases in between.

This clone came up a few times. This sequence joins TRBV5-5 and TRBJ1-2, with 11 positions matching TRBD1. This CDR3 has 16 amino acids. Losses at the gene ends were 3 bases for V and 3 bases for J; bases not matched to a gene: 7. Germline assignment: CDR1 SGHKS and CDR2 YYEKEE (reference sequence). The CDR3: CASSWGPGQGDYGYTF. The CDR3 region has the DNA TGTGCCAGCAGCTGGGGGCCGGGACAGGGGGACTATGGCTACACCTTC. The full variable domain, in which reference TRBV5-5 and TRBJ1-2 provide the parts outside the CDR3, is DAGVTQSPTHLIKTRGQQVTLRCSPISGHKSVSWYQQVLGQGPQFIFQYYEKEERGRGNFPDRFSARQFPNYSSELNVNALLLGDSALYLCASSWGPGQGDYGYTFGSGTRLTVV.

V and J are TRBV5-1 and TRBJ1-1, with 9 bases identical to TRBD1. The CDR3 totals 15 residues. Germline CDR1 and CDR2: SGHRS and YFSETQ. Losses at the gene ends were 1 base for V and 4 bases for J; bases not matched to a gene: 5. This chain's CDR3 is CASSLTTGGATEAFF. CDR3 sequence (DNA): TGCGCCAGCAGCTTGACGACAGGGGGTGCCACTGAAGCTTTCTTT. Variable domain in full (rest from reference TRBV5-1 and TRBJ1-1): KAGVTQTPRYLIKTRGQQVTLSCSPISGHRSVSWYQQTPGQGLQFLFEYFSETQRNKGNFPGRFSGRQFSNSRSEMNVSTLELGDSALYLCASSLTTGGATEAFFGQGTRLTVV.

The rearrangement uses TRBV14 and TRBJ1-2; D gene unclear. This CDR3 comprises 13 residues. CDR1 is SGHDN, CDR2 FVKESK, per germline. Trimming took off 8 bases at V and 3 bases at J, with 13 bases between the two ends. The CDR3 region has the DNA TGTGCCAGCGGAGGGTACAGCGACTATGGCTACACCTTC. Its translation is CASGGYSDYGYTF.

This clone turned up a few times. This chain uses TRBV28 with TRBJ2-1, with TRBD2 matching 7 bases. Looked up from germline, CDR1 is MDHEN and CDR2 is SYDVKM. The V and J ends lost 6 bases and 2 bases, in that order; junction bases with no gene match: 10. The CDR3 extends over 16 amino acids. CDR3 nucleotide sequence: TGTGCCAGCAGCATCGTAGGCGGGAGCCCCTACAATGAGCAGTTCTTC. It specifies CASSIVGGSPYNEQFF. Using reference TRBV28 and TRBJ2-1 for the parts outside the CDR3, the full variable domain is DVKVTQSSRYLVKRTGEKVFLECVQDMDHENMFWYRQDPGLGLRLIYFSYDVKMKEKGDIPEGYSVSREKKERFSLILESASTNQTSMYLCASSIVGGSPYNEQFFGPGTRLTVL.

The rearrangement joins TRBV2 to TRBJ2-7; TRBD1 matches at 8 bases. CDR3 length: 18 amino acids. CDR1 SNHLY and CDR2 FYNNEI come from the germline V gene. Unmatched junction bases numbered 15, after V lost 2 bases and J lost 3 bases. This CDR3 reads CASSELVRRQGADYEQYF. In DNA, the CDR3 is TGTGCCAGCAGTGAACTGGTTAGAAGGCAGGGGGCAGACTACGAGCAGTACTTC. Full variable domain (rest looked up from reference TRBV2 and TRBJ2-7): EPEVTQTPSHQVTQMGQEVILRCVPISNHLYFYWYRQILGQKVEFLVSFYNNEISEKSEIFDDQFSVERPDGSNFTLKIRSTKLEDSAMYFCASSELVRRQGADYEQYFGPGTRLTVT.

V is TRBV19 and J is TRBJ1-4; tentative D call: TRBD1 (5 bases). The CDR3 is 13 amino acids. V was trimmed by 6 bases and J by 8 bases, leaving 13 bases between them. Germline V gene data show CDR1 as LNHDA and CDR2 as SQIVND (reference sequence). The CDR3 region is CASRHGGGEKLFF. The CDR3 DNA reads TGTGCCAGTAGGCATGGGGGGGGAGAAAAACTGTTTTTT.